This T cell receptor beta chain was identified during a study of T-cell reconstitution after alpha-beta-depleted transplantation in children. The TCRbeta library incorporated unique molecular identifiers. TCRdb used MiXCR to reprocess the PCR reads, holding one entry per CDR3 protein. Of about 260,000 distinct CDR3 sequences in the sample, just under 8.5% were seen once. CDR3 size: 15 residues. V was pared by 4 bases and J by 5 bases, with 7 bases of the junction left unmatched. Germline V gene lookup returns CDR1 MGHDK and CDR2 SYGVNS. This clonotype has a count of ten or more. As yet, its antigen is unknown. Study-wide points: After one year, T-cell counts and TCRbeta diversity mostly came from new T cells.

The V gene is TRBV25-1, the J gene TRBJ1-3; 8 nucleotides align to TRBD1. The sample consisted of PBMCs, mostly from graft donor cells, taken 180 days after TCRalphabeta/CD19-depleted stem cell transplant. The origin of this receptor is a male patient younger than 18 who had a stem cell transplant for acute lymphoblastic leukemia, so the T cells may come from the graft donor. CDR3 amino acids: CASSGLRDRRNTIYF. CDR3 in DNA: TGTGCCAGCAGTGGCCTCCGGGACAGGAGAAACACCATATATTTT. The full variable domain, with the rest looked up from reference TRBV25-1 and TRBJ1-3, is EADIYQTPRYLVIGTGKKITLECSQTMGHDKMYWYQQDPGMELHLIHYSYGVNSTEKGDLSSESTVSRIRTEHFPLTLESARPSHTSQYLCASSGLRDRRNTIYFGEGSWLTVV.